The clone carrying this T cell receptor beta chain has a count of ten or more. Its antigen is not known. These data originate in a study of spatial heterogeneity in lung cancer. Notes on the study in general: Ubiquitous nonsynonymous mutations were tracked by counts of ubiquitous expanded TCRs, and regional ones by counts of regional expanded TCRs. For expanded intratumoral alpha and beta TCRs, counts tracked tumor mutation counts. The study estimated approximately 7% alpha and over 12% beta chain coverage of tumor T cells.

Time point of the sample: sample taken at primary tumor resection. Donors were some 72 untreated early-stage non-small cell lung cancer patients. The V and J ends lost 4 bases and 7 bases, in that order; junction bases with no gene match: 7. Germline V gives CDR1 MDHEN, CDR2 SYDVKM. This CDR3 region has 16 residues. Each TCR cDNA molecule bore a unique molecular identifier. TCRdb re-analysed the 5' RACE reads in MiXCR, keeping a single row per CDR3 protein. The data hold about 100,000 distinct CDR3 sequences, with 3.5% to 5% observed a single time. Sequenced here: lung tumor tissue, sampled at surgery. This rearrangement joins TRBV28 to TRBJ2-4; 13 nucleotides match TRBD2. The TCR was taken from a male donor with early-stage non-small cell lung cancer. The CDR3 coding sequence is TGTGCCAGCAGTTCCGGGACTAGCGGGATCGGGAACATTCAGTACTTC. Translated, it gives CASSSGTSGIGNIQYF.